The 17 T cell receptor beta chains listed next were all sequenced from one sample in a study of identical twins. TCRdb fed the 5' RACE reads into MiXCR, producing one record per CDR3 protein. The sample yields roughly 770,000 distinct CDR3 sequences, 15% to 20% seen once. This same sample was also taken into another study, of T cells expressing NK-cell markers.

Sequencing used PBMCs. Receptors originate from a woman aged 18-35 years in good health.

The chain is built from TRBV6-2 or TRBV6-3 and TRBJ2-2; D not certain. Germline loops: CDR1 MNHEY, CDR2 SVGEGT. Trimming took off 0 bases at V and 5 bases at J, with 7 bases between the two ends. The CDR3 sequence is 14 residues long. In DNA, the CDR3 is TGTGCCAGCAGTTACTCGGACCCGACCGGGGAGCTGTTTTTT. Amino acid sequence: CASSYSDPTGELFF.

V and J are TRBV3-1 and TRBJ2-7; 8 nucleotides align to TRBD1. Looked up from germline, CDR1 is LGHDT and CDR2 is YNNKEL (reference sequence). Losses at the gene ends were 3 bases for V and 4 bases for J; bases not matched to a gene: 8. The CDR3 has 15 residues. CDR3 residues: CASSQFRQGPYEQYF. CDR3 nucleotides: TGTGCCAGCAGCCAGTTTCGACAGGGGCCATACGAGCAGTACTTC.

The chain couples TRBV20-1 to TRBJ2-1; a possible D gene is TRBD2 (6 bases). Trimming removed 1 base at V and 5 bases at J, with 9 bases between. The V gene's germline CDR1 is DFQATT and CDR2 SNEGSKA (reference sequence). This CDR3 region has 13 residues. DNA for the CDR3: TGCAGTGCTAGAGCGGGACTTAACAATGAGCAGTTCTTC. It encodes CSARAGLNNEQFF.

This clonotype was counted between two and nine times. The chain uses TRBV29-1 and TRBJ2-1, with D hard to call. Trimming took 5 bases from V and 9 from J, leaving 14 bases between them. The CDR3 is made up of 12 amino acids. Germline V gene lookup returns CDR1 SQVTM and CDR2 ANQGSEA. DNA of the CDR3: TGCAGCGTTAAGGCTAGTCTGGCTGAGCAGTTCTTC. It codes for CSVKASLAEQFF.

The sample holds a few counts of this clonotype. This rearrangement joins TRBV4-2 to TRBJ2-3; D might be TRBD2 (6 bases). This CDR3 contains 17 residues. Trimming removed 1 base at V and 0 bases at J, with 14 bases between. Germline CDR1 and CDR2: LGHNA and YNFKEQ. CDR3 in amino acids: CASSQVQAGISTDTQYF. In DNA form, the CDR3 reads TGTGCCAGCAGCCAAGTTCAAGCGGGTATTAGCACAGATACGCAGTATTTT.

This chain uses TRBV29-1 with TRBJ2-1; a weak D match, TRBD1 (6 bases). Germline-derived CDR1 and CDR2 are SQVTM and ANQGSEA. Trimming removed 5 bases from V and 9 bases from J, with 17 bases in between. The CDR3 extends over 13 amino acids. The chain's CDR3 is CSVLQGTAAEQFF. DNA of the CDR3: TGCAGCGTTCTTCAGGGGACGGCGGCTGAGCAGTTCTTC.

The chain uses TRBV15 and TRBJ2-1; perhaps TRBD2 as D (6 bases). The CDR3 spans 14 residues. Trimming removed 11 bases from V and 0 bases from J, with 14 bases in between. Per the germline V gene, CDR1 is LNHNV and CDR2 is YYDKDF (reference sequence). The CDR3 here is CAVGDGSSYNEQFF. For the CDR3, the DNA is TGTGCCGTCGGGGACGGGAGCTCCTACAATGAGCAGTTCTTC.

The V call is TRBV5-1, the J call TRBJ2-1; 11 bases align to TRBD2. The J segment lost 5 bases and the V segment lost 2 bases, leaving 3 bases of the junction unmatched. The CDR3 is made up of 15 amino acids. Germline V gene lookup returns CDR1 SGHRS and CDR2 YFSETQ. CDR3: CASSLLAGVDNEQFF. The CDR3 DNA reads TGCGCCAGCAGCTTACTAGCGGGAGTCGACAATGAGCAGTTCTTC.

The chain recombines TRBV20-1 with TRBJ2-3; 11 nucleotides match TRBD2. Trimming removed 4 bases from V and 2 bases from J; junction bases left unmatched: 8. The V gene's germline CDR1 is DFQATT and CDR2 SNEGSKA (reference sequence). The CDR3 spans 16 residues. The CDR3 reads CSAIWLAGGFTDTQYF. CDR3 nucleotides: TGCAGTGCTATCTGGCTAGCGGGGGGATTCACAGATACGCAGTATTTT.

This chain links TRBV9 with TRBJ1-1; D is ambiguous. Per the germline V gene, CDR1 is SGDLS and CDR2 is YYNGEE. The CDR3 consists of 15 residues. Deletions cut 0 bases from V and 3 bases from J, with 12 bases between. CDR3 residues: CASSVAPGGDTEAFF. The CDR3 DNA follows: TGTGCCAGCAGCGTAGCTCCCGGAGGTGACACTGAAGCTTTCTTT.

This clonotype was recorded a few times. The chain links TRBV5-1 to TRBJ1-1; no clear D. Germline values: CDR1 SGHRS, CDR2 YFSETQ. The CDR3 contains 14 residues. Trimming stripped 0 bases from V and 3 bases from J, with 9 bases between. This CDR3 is CASSLGNAYTEAFF. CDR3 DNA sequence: TGCGCCAGCAGCTTGGGTAATGCTTACACTGAAGCTTTCTTT. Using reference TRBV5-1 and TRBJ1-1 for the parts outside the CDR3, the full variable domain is KAGVTQTPRYLIKTRGQQVTLSCSPISGHRSVSWYQQTPGQGLQFLFEYFSETQRNKGNFPGRFSGRQFSNSRSEMNVSTLELGDSALYLCASSLGNAYTEAFFGQGTRLTVV.

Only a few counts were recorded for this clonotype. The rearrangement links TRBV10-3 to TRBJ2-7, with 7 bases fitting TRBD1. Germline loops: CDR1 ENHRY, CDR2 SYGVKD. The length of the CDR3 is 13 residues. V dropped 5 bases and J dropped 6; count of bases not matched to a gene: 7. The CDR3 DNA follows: TGTGCCATCAGTTCCGGCCGGGACAGCGAGCAGTACTTC. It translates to CAISSGRDSEQYF.

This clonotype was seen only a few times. The CDR3 reads CASSLGAYGNEQFF. The CDR3 DNA is TGTGCCAGCAGTTTGGGCGCTTACGGGAATGAGCAGTTCTTC. This rearrangement joins TRBV27 to TRBJ2-1, with no clear D. Per the germline V gene, CDR1 is MNHEY and CDR2 is SMNVEV (reference sequence). The CDR3 runs to 14 residues. Trimming shortened V by 3 bases and J by 7 bases, and 13 bases separated the two germline ends.

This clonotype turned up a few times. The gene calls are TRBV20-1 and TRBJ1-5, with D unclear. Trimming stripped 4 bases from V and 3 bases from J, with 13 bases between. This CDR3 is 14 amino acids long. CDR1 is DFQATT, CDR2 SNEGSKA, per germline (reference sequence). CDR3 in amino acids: CSAKVRVFNQPQHF. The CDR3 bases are TGCAGTGCTAAGGTTCGGGTCTTCAATCAGCCCCAGCATTTT.

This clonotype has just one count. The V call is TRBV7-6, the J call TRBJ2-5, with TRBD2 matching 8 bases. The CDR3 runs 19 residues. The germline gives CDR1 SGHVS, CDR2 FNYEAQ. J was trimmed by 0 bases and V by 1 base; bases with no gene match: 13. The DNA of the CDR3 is TGTGCCAGCAGCTTAGTGGTAGGACTCAGCGGGGGCCACCAAGAGACCCAGTACTTC. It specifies CASSLVVGLSGGHQETQYF.

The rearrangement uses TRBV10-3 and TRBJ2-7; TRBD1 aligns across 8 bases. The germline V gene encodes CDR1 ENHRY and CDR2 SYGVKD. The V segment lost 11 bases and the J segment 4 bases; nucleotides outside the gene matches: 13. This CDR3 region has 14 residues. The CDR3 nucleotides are TGTGCCTCCAGAAGGACAGGGTTAAGGTACGAGCAGTACTTC. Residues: CASRRTGLRYEQYF.

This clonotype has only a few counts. CDR3 DNA: TGTGCCAGCAGCCCTCCGTTCGGACGTGGGTACAATGAGCAGTTCTTC. It codes for CASSPPFGRGYNEQFF. The chain recombines TRBV3-1 with TRBJ2-1; D not resolved. The V and J ends lost 4 bases and 4 bases respectively, with 17 bases between them. The CDR3 is 16 amino acids. CDR1 is LGHDT, CDR2 YNNKEL, per germline (reference sequence).